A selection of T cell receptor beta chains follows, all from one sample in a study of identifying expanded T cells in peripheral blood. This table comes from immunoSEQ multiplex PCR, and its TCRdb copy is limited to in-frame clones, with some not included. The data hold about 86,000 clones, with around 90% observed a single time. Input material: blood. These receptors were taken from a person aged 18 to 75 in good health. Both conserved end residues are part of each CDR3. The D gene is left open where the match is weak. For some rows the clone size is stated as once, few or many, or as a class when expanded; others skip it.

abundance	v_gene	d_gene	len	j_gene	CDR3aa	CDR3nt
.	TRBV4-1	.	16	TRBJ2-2	CASSQDQAGYTGELFF	TGCGCCAGCAGCCAAGATCAGGCGGGGTACACCGGGGAGCTGTTTTTT
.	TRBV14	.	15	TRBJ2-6	CASSLQGSGANVLTF	TGTGCCAGCAGCCTGCAGGGATCTGGGGCCAACGTCCTGACTTTC
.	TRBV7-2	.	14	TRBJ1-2	CASSQGGVHYGYTF	TGTGCCAGCAGCCAAGGTGGGGTGCACTATGGCTACACCTTC
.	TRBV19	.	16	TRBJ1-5	CASSFRGVVNNQPQHF	TGTGCCAGTAGTTTTCGAGGGGTGGTAAACAATCAGCCCCAGCATTTT
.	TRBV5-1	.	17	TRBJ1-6	CASSLREGSSYNSPLHF	TGCGCCAGCAGCTTGAGGGAGGGCAGCTCCTATAATTCACCCCTCCACTTT
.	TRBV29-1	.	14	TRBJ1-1	CSVEAGHRNTEAFF	TGCAGCGTAGAAGCAGGACACAGGAACACTGAAGCTTTCTTT
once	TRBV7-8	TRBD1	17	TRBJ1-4	CASSSEGGRATNEKLFF	TGTGCCAGCAGTTCCGAAGGGGGCCGTGCAACTAATGAAAAACTGTTTTTT
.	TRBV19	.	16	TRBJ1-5	CASSIVGRGSRTPQHF	TGTGCCAGTAGTATAGTCGGCAGGGGCTCCCGGACGCCCCAGCATTTT
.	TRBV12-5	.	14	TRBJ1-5	CASGYRDPHRPQHF	TGTGCTAGTGGATACCGGGACCCCCATCGGCCCCAGCATTTT
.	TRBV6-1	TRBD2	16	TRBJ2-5	CASSENFGSSGETQYF	TGTGCCAGCAGTGAAAATTTCGGGTCTAGCGGGGAGACCCAGTACTTC
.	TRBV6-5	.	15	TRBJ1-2	CASSYLGIENYGYTF	TGTGCCAGCAGTTACCTGGGTATCGAGAACTATGGCTACACCTTC
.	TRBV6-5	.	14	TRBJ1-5	CASSSGVSNQPQHF	TGTGCCAGCAGTTCAGGGGTCAGCAATCAGCCCCAGCATTTT
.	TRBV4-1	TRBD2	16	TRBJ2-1	CASSQGLAGGYNEQFF	TGCGCCAGCAGCCAAGGACTAGCGGGAGGGTACAATGAGCAGTTCTTC
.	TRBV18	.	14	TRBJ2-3	CASSRASSTDTQYF	TGTGCCAGCTCACGGGCAAGCAGCACAGATACGCAGTATTTT
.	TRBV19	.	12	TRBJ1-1	CASTGRNTEAFF	TGTGCCAGTACAGGGAGAAACACTGAAGCTTTCTTT
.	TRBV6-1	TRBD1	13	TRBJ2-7	CASGGQGTYEQYF	TGTGCCAGCGGGGGACAGGGAACCTACGAGCAGTACTTC
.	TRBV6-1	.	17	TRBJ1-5	CASSELVAGQSAAPQHF	TGTGCCAGCAGTGAATTAGTGGCAGGGCAATCAGCCGCGCCCCAGCATTTT
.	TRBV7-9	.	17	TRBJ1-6	CASSLGYTGNSGSPLHF	TGTGCCAGCAGCTTAGGATATACAGGGAATTCGGGTTCACCCCTCCACTTT
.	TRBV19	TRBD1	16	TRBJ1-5	CASSPRQGARNQPQHF	TGTGCCAGTAGTCCCCGACAGGGGGCAAGGAATCAGCCCCAGCATTTT
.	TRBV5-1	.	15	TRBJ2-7	CASSLALMRGGEQYF	TGCGCCAGCAGCTTGGCTCTCATGAGAGGGGGCGAGCAGTACTTC
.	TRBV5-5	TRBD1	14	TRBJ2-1	CASSLVPGGGEQFF	TGTGCCAGCAGCTTGGTTCCAGGGGGCGGTGAGCAGTTCTTC
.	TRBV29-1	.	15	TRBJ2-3	CSVEVLTGYTDTQYF	TGCAGCGTTGAAGTGTTAACGGGATACACAGATACGCAGTATTTT
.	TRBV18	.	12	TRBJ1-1	CASSLRGTEAFF	TGTGCCAGCTCCCTGAGGGGCACTGAAGCTTTCTTT
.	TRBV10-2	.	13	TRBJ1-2	CASSELSQHGYTF	TGCGCCAGCAGTGAGCTGTCGCAGCATGGCTACACCTTC